Presented here are 17 T cell receptor beta chains from one specimen sequenced in a study of shared clonotypes between healthy human individuals. Assay used: immunoSEQ multiplex PCR; TCRdb lists only in-frame clones, some missing. The profile shows hundreds of thousands of clones, around 72% of them singletons. Material: memory CD4+ T cells sorted from blood. Subset noted: CD45RA-negative fraction. The receptors originated from a woman under 40 in good health.

As DNA, the CDR3 is TGTGCCAGCAGCGTAGGTGGACTAGCGGGGGTCGGCGATGAGCAGTTCTTC. Translating it yields CASSVGGLAGVGDEQFF. The V and J genes are TRBV9 and TRBJ2-1, with 13 bases fitting TRBD2. Germline lookup yields CDR1 SGDLS and CDR2 YYNGEE. The CDR3 runs 17 residues. The junction had 8 bases not matched to a gene; V was cut back by 0 bases and J by 8 bases.

The CDR3 spells CASSKGGLPEAFF. CDR3 coding DNA: TGTGCCAGCAGTAAGGGGGGGTTACCTGAAGCTTTCTTT. The gene calls are TRBV28 and TRBJ1-1; tentatively, D is TRBD1 (6 bases). Between the trimmed V and J ends, which lost 5 bases and 6 bases, there was a span of 13 bases. Germline V gives CDR1 MDHEN, CDR2 SYDVKM. The CDR3 is 13 residues long.

This clone was seen more than once but under ten times. This chain joins TRBV11-2 and TRBJ1-2; the D gene is possibly TRBD1 (5 bases). The CDR3 contains 13 residues. Per germline, CDR1 SGHAT and CDR2 FQNNGV. V shed 4 bases and J shed 2 bases, with 8 bases lying between them. The CDR3 here is CASSWDGNYGYTF. CDR3 sequence (DNA): TGTGCCAGCAGCTGGGACGGGAACTATGGCTACACCTTC.

This clone was picked up one time. The chain joins TRBV19 to TRBJ2-4; D possibly matches TRBD1 or TRBD2 (7 bases each). CDR1 and CDR2 (germline): LNHDA, SQIVND (reference sequence). The CDR3 sequence is 18 residues long. Trimming left V 6 bases short and J 0 bases short, with 21 bases between. CDR3 in DNA: TGTGCCAGTAGCCACCAGGGAGGGGGCAGACAAGCCAAAAACATTCAGTACTTC. It specifies CASSHQGGGRQAKNIQYF.

The genes are TRBV5-1 and TRBJ2-3; 10 bases fit TRBD2. This CDR3 region has 16 residues. V was pared by 2 bases and J by 2 bases, with 5 bases of the junction left unmatched. From germline, CDR1 is SGHRS and CDR2 YFSETQ. This CDR3 is CASSFGTSEFTDTQYF. CDR3 DNA: TGCGCCAGCAGCTTCGGGACTAGCGAATTCACAGATACGCAGTATTTT.

Worth noting for this clone: This clone may be a read error of a much larger clone one base away. The chain has TRBV2 and TRBJ2-5; perhaps D is TRBD1 or TRBD2 (5 bases each). Gene TRBJ2-7 matches the end of the DNA better, so the J call may be wrong. The CDR3 has 14 residues. Germline V gives CDR1 SNHLY, CDR2 FYNNEI. This CDR3 is CASSPNWGSYEQYF. The CDR3 DNA reads as TGTGCCAGCAGCCCGAATTGGGGGTCCTACGAGCAGTACTTC.

The CDR3 sequence: CATHPRKVGGEKLFF. The CDR3 region has the DNA TGTGCCACCCACCCCCGAAAGGTGGGGGGTGAAAAACTGTTTTTT. The V call is TRBV6-1, the J call TRBJ1-4; D possibly corresponds to TRBD1 (5 bases). This CDR3 spans 15 amino acids. From germline, CDR1 is MNHNS and CDR2 SASEGT. V lost 10 bases and J lost 7, with 22 bases in between.

This clone was detected a few times. The chain couples TRBV19 to TRBJ2-3, with 9 bases fitting TRBD1. CDR1 and CDR2 from the germline V gene are LNHDA and SQIVND (reference sequence). V shed 1 base, J shed 6 bases, and the junction held 8 bases outside the gene matches. This CDR3 is built from 16 residues. CDR3 sequence: CASSIGRDRAGDTQYF. The CDR3 DNA reads as TGTGCCAGTAGTATAGGCCGGGACAGGGCGGGGGATACGCAGTATTTT. Together with reference TRBV19 and TRBJ2-3, the CDR3 gives the full variable domain: DGGITQSPKYLFRKEGQNVTLSCEQNLNHDAMYWYRQDPGQGLRLIYYSQIVNDFQKGDIAEGYSVSREKKESFPLTVTSAQKNPTAFYLCASSIGRDRAGDTQYFGPGTRLTVL.

The genes are TRBV27 and TRBJ2-7; 7 nucleotides line up with TRBD1. From germline, CDR1 is MNHEY and CDR2 SMNVEV (reference sequence). The junction had 11 bases not matched to a gene; V was cut back by 4 bases and J by 2 bases. The CDR3 runs to 16 residues. The CDR3 region is CASSSAQAGGTYEQYF. CDR3 nucleotides: TGTGCCAGCAGTTCAGCCCAAGCAGGGGGTACCTACGAGCAGTACTTC.

The CDR3 is CASAIDRSSYNEQFF. Here the CDR3 DNA reads TGTGCCAGCGCAATAGACAGGAGCTCCTACAATGAGCAGTTCTTC. The chain links TRBV6-1 to TRBJ2-1; a weak D match, TRBD1 (6 bases). Germline V lookup: CDR1 MNHNS, CDR2 SASEGT. The CDR3 runs to 15 residues. V lost 8 bases and J 0 bases, leaving 14 bases between the germline ends.

This chain uses TRBV6-5 with TRBJ2-7; tentative D call: TRBD2 (6 bases). Between the trimmed V and J ends, which lost 6 bases and 3 bases, there was a span of 18 bases. The CDR3 spans 15 residues. The V gene's germline CDR1 is MNHEY and CDR2 SVGAGI. The CDR3 protein is CASRTGTSNYYEQYF. For the CDR3, the DNA is TGTGCCAGCAGGACCGGGACTTCCAACTACTACGAGCAGTACTTC.

This clone was detected a few times. V usage is TRBV28 and J usage is TRBJ1-3, with a weak D call TRBD1 (6 bases). This CDR3 is built from 14 residues. CDR1 MDHEN and CDR2 SYDVKM come from the germline V gene. V shed 6 bases and J shed 4 bases, with 13 bases lying between them. The CDR3 DNA follows: TGTGCCAGCAGGCGCGGAGGGGGGGGAAACACCATATATTTT. Encoded protein: CASRRGGGGNTIYF. The whole variable domain, filled in from reference TRBV28 and TRBJ1-3, reads DVKVTQSSRYLVKRTGEKVFLECVQDMDHENMFWYRQDPGLGLRLIYFSYDVKMKEKGDIPEGYSVSREKKERFSLILESASTNQTSMYLCASRRGGGGNTIYFGEGSWLTVV.

The V gene is TRBV7-2, the J gene TRBJ2-3, with TRBD2 matching 10 bases. This CDR3 contains 18 residues. Germline CDR1 reads SGHTA; CDR2 reads FQGNSA. The V and J ends lost 2 bases and 1 base, in that order; junction bases with no gene match: 9. For the CDR3, the DNA is TGTGCCAGCAGCTTATGGGCCCTCGGGACTAGCGGCACAGATACGCAGTATTTT. It specifies CASSLWALGTSGTDTQYF. The whole variable domain, filled in from reference TRBV7-2 and TRBJ2-3, reads GAGVSQSPSNKVTEKGKDVELRCDPISGHTALYWYRQSLGQGLEFLIYFQGNSAPDKSGLPSDRFSAERTGGSVSTLTIQRTQQEDSAVYLCASSLWALGTSGTDTQYFGPGTRLTVL.

The J gene is TRBJ2-5, the V gene TRBV19, with 14 bases aligning to TRBD2. The CDR3 is 19 amino acids. V trimming: 5 bases; J trimming: 2 bases; junction bases outside the gene matches: 13. Germline V gene lookup returns CDR1 LNHDA and CDR2 SQIVND (reference sequence). The DNA for the CDR3 is TGTGCCAGTAGTCCGCGTGGGACTAGCGGGAGCACCTTACAAGAGACCCAGTACTTC. Its translation is CASSPRGTSGSTLQETQYF. The whole variable domain, filled in from reference TRBV19 and TRBJ2-5, reads DGGITQSPKYLFRKEGQNVTLSCEQNLNHDAMYWYRQDPGQGLRLIYYSQIVNDFQKGDIAEGYSVSREKKESFPLTVTSAQKNPTAFYLCASSPRGTSGSTLQETQYFGPGTRLLVL.

The chain uses TRBV7-9 and TRBJ2-6; D not certain. Looked up from germline, CDR1 is SEHNR and CDR2 is FQNEAQ (reference sequence). CDR3 size: 15 residues. V was pared by 1 base and J by 0 bases, with 4 bases between. The CDR3 sequence is CASSLVSSGANVLTF. Written as DNA, the CDR3 is TGTGCCAGCAGCTTAGTCAGCTCTGGGGCCAACGTCCTGACTTTC.

This clone showed up just once. The chain employs TRBV5-4 and TRBJ2-7; 8 nucleotides agree with TRBD2. The CDR3 covers 14 residues. Germline loops: CDR1 SGHNT, CDR2 YYREEE (reference sequence). Germline trimming cut 4 bases from V and 3 bases from J; bases unmatched to any gene: 6. CDR3 protein: CASSGGRSVYEQYF. Written as DNA, the CDR3 is TGTGCCAGCAGCGGCGGGAGGTCGGTCTACGAGCAGTACTTC.

The V and J genes are TRBV10-3 and TRBJ2-7; 9 nucleotides match TRBD1. CDR1 and CDR2 from the germline V gene are ENHRY and SYGVKD. V was pared by 3 bases and J by 6 bases, with 6 bases of the junction left unmatched. The CDR3 sequence is 14 residues long. The CDR3 reads CAISETGGIGEQYF. CDR3 sequence (DNA): TGTGCCATCAGTGAAACAGGGGGCATAGGCGAGCAGTACTTC.